Listed below are T cell receptor beta chains from one sample, sequenced in a study of shared clonotypes between healthy human individuals. TCRdb's copy holds only in-frame clones and misses some; the assay was immunoSEQ multiplex PCR. Of roughly 2.4 million clones listed, almost 96% were seen once; the top ten hold around 0.13%. Sample: naive CD4+ T cells sorted from blood. Receptors originate from a man aged 18 to 29 in good health. CDR3s include the opening cysteine and the closing phenylalanine or tryptophan. The size field is filled for only some rows; it gives once, few, many or a size class.

CDR3: CSARPQGVQFF
size: -
V: TRBV20-1
J: TRBJ2-1

CDR3: CASSLRTGPPTGELFF
size: -
V: TRBV5-6
J: TRBJ2-2

CDR3: CASSPELGPSQYF
size: -
V: TRBV18
J: TRBJ2-3

CDR3: CASSRGDNGYTF
size: -
V: TRBV28
J: TRBJ1-2

CDR3: CASSFRQGAKGEQYF
size: -
V: TRBV7-2
J: TRBJ2-7

CDR3: CASRTVGGGDQEQYF
size: -
V: TRBV6-6
J: TRBJ2-7

CDR3: CASSESGTGVGQPQHF
size: -
V: TRBV10-2
J: TRBJ1-5

CDR3: CASRFSLPYEQYF
size: -
V: TRBV6-1
J: TRBJ2-7

CDR3: CASSLGQGQGSRNTEAFF
size: -
V: TRBV11-2
J: TRBJ1-1

CDR3: CAISARVNEKLFF
size: -
V: TRBV10-3
J: TRBJ1-4

CDR3: CASSLDIGTGGEETQYF
size: -
V: TRBV11-2
J: TRBJ2-5

CDR3: CASSLALNGNSPLHF
size: -
V: TRBV7-2
J: TRBJ1-6

CDR3: CASSEDRSNSPLHF
size: few
V: TRBV25-1
J: TRBJ1-6

CDR3: CASSGVGGYNSPLHF
size: once
V: TRBV7-9
J: TRBJ1-6

CDR3: CASSVGGGRYEQYF
size: -
V: TRBV9
J: TRBJ2-7

CDR3: CASSPTPSRGLLYGYTF
size: -
V: TRBV18
J: TRBJ1-2

CDR3: CASGPGPDTQYF
size: -
V: TRBV12-5
J: TRBJ2-3

CDR3: CAWARGLGTEAFF
size: -
V: TRBV30
J: TRBJ1-1

CDR3: CAWSVLPGNTIYF
size: -
V: TRBV30
J: TRBJ1-3

CDR3: CASGRGVSETQYF
size: -
V: TRBV19
J: TRBJ2-5

CDR3: CASSERGDRVAYEQYF
size: -
V: TRBV6-1
J: TRBJ2-7

CDR3: CASSYSYRDGYTF
size: -
V: TRBV6-5
J: TRBJ1-2

CDR3: CASRTADRDNSPLHF
size: -
V: TRBV5-1
J: TRBJ1-6

CDR3: CASSQGTGEETQYF
size: -
V: TRBV7-6
J: TRBJ2-5

CDR3: CAWSLGLAGQNTGELFF
size: -
V: TRBV30
J: TRBJ2-2

CDR3: CASSINRVGNTEAFF
size: -
V: TRBV27
J: TRBJ1-1

CDR3: CASSATGKDSPLHF
size: few
V: TRBV5-1
J: TRBJ1-6

CDR3: CASSVSQQGEQFF
size: -
V: TRBV9
J: TRBJ2-1

CDR3: CAISESTGFGGYTF
size: -
V: TRBV10-3
J: TRBJ1-2

CDR3: CASTGQGGSPLHF
size: -
V: TRBV6-6
J: TRBJ1-6

CDR3: CASRPDRGGNSPLHF
size: once
V: TRBV6-5
J: TRBJ1-6

CDR3: CASWRSGAQETQYF
size: -
V: TRBV2
J: TRBJ2-5

CDR3: CASSVSGSSDTQYF
size: -
V: TRBV9
J: TRBJ2-3

CDR3: CASSLVAEIETQYF
size: -
V: TRBV5-4
J: TRBJ2-5

CDR3: CASSRQGGYYEQYF
size: -
V: TRBV18
J: TRBJ2-7

CDR3: CASDSGQTVSGANVLTF
size: -
V: TRBV7-9
J: TRBJ2-6

CDR3: CASSIEGGRKKNIQYF
size: -
V: TRBV19
J: TRBJ2-4

CDR3: CASSPGTGGRNSPLHF
size: -
V: TRBV27
J: TRBJ1-6

CDR3: CASSIPGVSYNEQFF
size: -
V: TRBV19
J: TRBJ2-1

CDR3: CASSPEGYQPQHF
size: -
V: TRBV9
J: TRBJ1-5

CDR3: CASSLGLAIHNEQFF
size: -
V: TRBV5-6
J: TRBJ2-1

CDR3: CASSSGGQGAYEQYF
size: -
V: TRBV5-4
J: TRBJ2-7